This T cell receptor beta chain was recovered during a study of T cell responses to AZD1222 COVID-19 vaccine. The protocol was immunoSEQ multiplex PCR, while the TCRdb copy is restricted to in-frame clones and leaves out a portion. The sample consists of roughly 80,000 clones, less than 95% of them appearing once. The CDR3 is 19 amino acids. Germline V lookup: CDR1 SQVTM, CDR2 ANQGSEA. The V and J ends lost 6 bases and 1 base, in that order; junction bases with no gene match: 19. V gene TRBV29-1 combines with J gene TRBJ2-1, with TRBD1 identical over 9 bases. Sequences were derived from peripheral blood, sampled 28 days after the second AZD1222 dose. This clonotype was obtained from an adult who received the AZD1222 COVID-19 vaccine. This chain's CDR3 is CSVSNPGQGDGVSYNEQFF. As DNA, the CDR3 is TGCAGCGTCTCAAATCCGGGACAGGGTGACGGTGTTTCCTACAATGAGCAGTTCTTC.